Listed here are 24 T cell receptor beta chains from one sample, sequenced in a study of cytomegalovirus exposure and HLA in healthy donors. Data came from immunoSEQ multiplex PCR; TCRdb stores just in-frame clones and leaves some out. The profile shows 55,000 to 70,000 clones, about nine tenths of them singletons. The sample consisted of PBMCs. These TCRs come from a man between 18 and 29 years old in good health and CMV-seronegative.

This clone was detected once. The chain employs TRBV6-1 and TRBJ2-7; D not certain. V was pared by 10 bases and J by 4 bases, with 23 bases between. The CDR3 sequence is 15 residues long. Germline CDR1 is MNHNS and CDR2 is SASEGT. CDR3 nucleotide sequence: TGTGCCACCGAGAAGATTAGTAGCCAAATTTACGAGCAGTACTTC. Encoded protein: CATEKISSQIYEQYF.

This chain links TRBV9 with TRBJ2-2; 12 bases are shared with TRBD2. The germline V gene has CDR1 SGDLS and CDR2 YYNGEE. The J segment lost 5 bases and the V segment lost 1 base, leaving 3 bases of the junction unmatched. CDR3 length equals 16 residues. CDR3 amino acids: CASSVTSGRITGELFF. The CDR3 nucleotides read TGTGCCAGCAGCGTAACTAGCGGGAGGATTACCGGGGAGCTGTTTTTT.

The chain combines TRBV5-1 with TRBJ2-1; possibly TRBD2 for D (5 bases). CDR1 SGHRS and CDR2 YFSETQ come from the germline V gene. The CDR3 runs to 13 residues. The V gene lost 0 bases and the J gene lost 11 bases, with 12 bases spanning the gap. As DNA, the CDR3 is TGCGCCAGCAGCTTGGCCGGGGAGACGAAGCAGTTCTTC. Translating it yields CASSLAGETKQFF. The whole variable domain, filled in from reference TRBV5-1 and TRBJ2-1, reads KAGVTQTPRYLIKTRGQQVTLSCSPISGHRSVSWYQQTPGQGLQFLFEYFSETQRNKGNFPGRFSGRQFSNSRSEMNVSTLELGDSALYLCASSLAGETKQFFGPGTRLTVL.

The chain carries TRBV6-4 and TRBJ2-3, with 10 bases matching TRBD1. This CDR3 region has 15 residues. In germline, CDR1 is MRHNA, CDR2 SNTAGT. The ends lost 3 bases at V and 1 base at J; junction bases unmatched: 1. The CDR3: CASSEGTGGTDTQYF. CDR3 in DNA: TGTGCCAGCAGTGAGGGGACAGGGGGCACAGATACGCAGTATTTT.

The chain joins TRBV7-2 to TRBJ1-5; D is possibly TRBD1 (5 bases). The CDR3 is 14 residues long. Deletions cut 6 bases from V and 7 bases from J, with 16 bases between. CDR1 SGHTA and CDR2 FQGNSA come from the germline V gene. The CDR3 nucleotides are TGTGCCAGCAGTCGGGGGGGTCAAGGCCAGCCCCAGCATTTT. This sequence encodes CASSRGGQGQPQHF.

The V and J genes are TRBV5-5 and TRBJ2-7; D might be TRBD2 (5 bases). Between the trimmed V and J ends, which lost 6 bases and 1 base, there was a span of 8 bases. CDR3 size: 12 residues. Germline CDR1 SGHKS, CDR2 YYEKEE (reference sequence). The CDR3 DNA follows: TGTGCCAGCACTGGGGAGTCCTACGAGCAGTACTTC. Amino acids: CASTGESYEQYF.

The chain uses TRBV7-9 and TRBJ2-1; TRBD2 matches 9 bases. Germline V CDR1 and CDR2: SEHNR, FQNEAQ (reference sequence). After removal of 2 bases from V and 14 bases from J, the junction contained 10 bases not matched to a gene. CDR3 length: 14 residues. CDR3 coding DNA: TGTGCCAGCAGCTTACTCCTTAGCGGGAGTCTTAAGTTCTTC. It specifies CASSLLLSGSLKFF.

The V gene is TRBV27, the J gene TRBJ2-1; D may be TRBD2 (5 bases). The V end was cut by 1 base, the J end by 7 bases, with 14 bases between. The CDR3 length is 15 residues. Germline CDR1 MNHEY, CDR2 SMNVEV (reference sequence). The CDR3 protein is CASSLLGVVSNEQFF. The CDR3 region has the DNA TGTGCCAGCAGTTTATTGGGAGTGGTTTCGAATGAGCAGTTCTTC.

CDR3 sequence (DNA): TGTGCCAGCAGGCGGGGCCAGAGCTCCTACGAGCAGTACTTC. Its protein product is CASRRGQSSYEQYF. The chain combines TRBV28 with TRBJ2-7; possible D gene TRBD2, 6 bases. CDR3 length: 14 amino acids. Germline V CDR1 and CDR2: MDHEN, SYDVKM. The V end was cut by 6 bases, the J end by 0 bases, with 12 bases between.

V and J are TRBV20-1 and TRBJ2-7, with D unresolved. Deletions cut 2 bases from V and 4 bases from J, with 6 bases between. CDR1 is DFQATT, CDR2 SNEGSKA, per germline (reference sequence). The CDR3 extends over 11 amino acids. The DNA for the CDR3 is TGCAGTGCTAGACTGGCTTACGAGCAGTACTTC. Its translation is CSARLAYEQYF.

A single count supports this clone. V and J are TRBV30 and TRBJ1-1; 8 bases map to TRBD1. Trimming at V came to 0 bases and at J to 8 bases, leaving 5 bases not matched to a gene. Per the germline V gene, CDR1 is GTSNPN and CDR2 is SVGIG (reference sequence). There are 13 residues in the CDR3. CDR3 DNA sequence: TGTGCCTGGAGTGTACTGGACAGGGTGGAAGCTTTCTTT. Translated, it gives CAWSVLDRVEAFF.

The rearrangement joins TRBV6-1 to TRBJ1-3; no clear D gene. This CDR3 spans 15 amino acids. V shed 6 bases and J shed 0 bases, with 12 bases lying between them. Germline lookup yields CDR1 MNHNS and CDR2 SASEGT. In DNA, the CDR3 is TGTGCCAGCAGCCCTTGGGAGCTCTCTGGAAACACCATATATTTT. Translated, it gives CASSPWELSGNTIYF.

The chain combines TRBV20-1 with TRBJ1-5, with D possibly matching TRBD1 (5 bases). Per germline, CDR1 DFQATT and CDR2 SNEGSKA (reference sequence). Trimming took 6 bases from V and 9 from J, leaving 12 bases between them. The CDR3 totals 11 residues. The CDR3 region is CSAHRTGPQHF. The CDR3 DNA reads TGCAGTGCACACAGGACGGGGCCCCAGCATTTT.

The chain uses TRBV27 and TRBJ2-1; D unresolved. V lost 5 bases, J lost 4 bases, and 6 bases lay in between. Germline loops: CDR1 MNHEY, CDR2 SMNVEV (reference sequence). The CDR3 is made up of 12 amino acids. The CDR3 spells CASSPTYNEQFF. The CDR3 bases are TGTGCCAGCAGTCCGACATACAATGAGCAGTTCTTC.

The chain combines TRBV5-6 with TRBJ2-7, with 7 bases matching TRBD1. Germline V gene data show CDR1 as SGHDT and CDR2 as YYEEEE. V dropped 4 bases and J dropped 7; count of bases not matched to a gene: 8. The CDR3 sequence is 13 residues long. CDR3: CASSQDRRREQYF. The CDR3 coding sequence is TGTGCCAGCAGCCAGGACAGGAGGCGAGAGCAGTACTTC.

V gene TRBV7-6 combines with J gene TRBJ2-2, with 7 positions matching TRBD1. The CDR3 covers 14 residues. Trimming removed 4 bases from V and 6 bases from J; junction bases left unmatched: 5. CDR1 and CDR2 from the germline V gene are SGHVS and FNYEAQ. CDR3 in DNA: TGTGCCAGCAGCTCACGACAGGGAGCCGGGGAGCTGTTTTTT. This sequence encodes CASSSRQGAGELFF.

This rearrangement joins TRBV5-5 to TRBJ2-5, with 10 bases aligning to TRBD1. CDR1 is SGHKS, CDR2 YYEKEE, per germline (reference sequence). J lost 5 bases, V lost 5 bases, and 6 bases had no gene match. CDR3 length: 14 residues. The CDR3 protein is CASSWDRGGETQYF. In DNA, the CDR3 is TGTGCCAGCAGTTGGGACAGGGGCGGGGAGACCCAGTACTTC.

The count of this clone is one. V usage is TRBV7-2 and J usage is TRBJ2-1; 9 bases map to TRBD1. The germline V gene encodes CDR1 SGHTA and CDR2 FQGNSA. V lost 2 bases, J lost 7 bases, and 6 bases stayed unmatched. The CDR3 covers 15 residues. As DNA, the CDR3 is TGTGCCAGCAGCTTACATCCTGGACAGGGGAATGAGCAGTTCTTC. This sequence encodes CASSLHPGQGNEQFF. Variable domain in full (rest from reference TRBV7-2 and TRBJ2-1): GAGVSQSPSNKVTEKGKDVELRCDPISGHTALYWYRQSLGQGLEFLIYFQGNSAPDKSGLPSDRFSAERTGGSVSTLTIQRTQQEDSAVYLCASSLHPGQGNEQFFGPGTRLTVL.

The rearrangement uses TRBV4-3 and TRBJ2-7; the match to TRBD2 covers 9 bases. Germline CDR1 is LGHNA and CDR2 is YSLEER. This CDR3 has 17 residues. Trimming removed 0 bases from V and 3 bases from J; junction bases left unmatched: 9. The CDR3 spells CASSQDFPGTSLYEQYF. The CDR3 nucleotides read TGCGCCAGCAGCCAAGATTTCCCCGGGACTAGCCTCTACGAGCAGTACTTC.

V usage is TRBV7-3 and J usage is TRBJ2-5; D is possibly TRBD2 (6 bases). This CDR3 is built from 14 residues. The V and J ends lost 6 bases and 2 bases respectively, with 13 bases between them. Germline V gene lookup returns CDR1 SGHTA and CDR2 FQGTGA. The CDR3 nucleotides are TGTGCCAGCAGTACCGGACTAACACAAGAGACCCAGTACTTC. Encoded protein: CASSTGLTQETQYF.

V and J are TRBV5-1 and TRBJ2-3, with TRBD2 as a possible D gene (6 bases). The CDR3 sequence is 15 residues long. Trimming took 4 bases from V and 4 from J, leaving 16 bases between them. The germline V gene has CDR1 SGHRS and CDR2 YFSETQ. This chain's CDR3 is CASSPTGTRADTQYF. CDR3 DNA: TGCGCCAGCAGCCCAACCGGGACTCGCGCAGATACGCAGTATTTT.

This chain links TRBV6-1 with TRBJ2-7, with TRBD1 matching over 7 bases. The CDR3 totals 20 residues. The germline gives CDR1 MNHNS, CDR2 SASEGT. Germline trimming cut 1 base from V and 1 base from J; bases unmatched to any gene: 19. The CDR3 DNA sequence: TGTGCCAGCAGTGAAGTAGCGAACAGGGGCGGACCCCCACTATCCTACGAGCAGTACTTC. Protein sequence: CASSEVANRGGPPLSYEQYF.

The chain couples TRBV2 to TRBJ2-5; 13 nucleotides match TRBD2. Trimming at V came to 6 bases and at J to 0 bases, leaving 7 bases not matched to a gene. The CDR3 totals 17 residues. Germline assignment: CDR1 SNHLY and CDR2 FYNNEI. CDR3 DNA sequence: TGTGCCAGCAGATCAAAAGGACTAGCGGGGGACCAAGAGACCCAGTACTTC. Translation gives CASRSKGLAGDQETQYF.

The chain links TRBV5-4 to TRBJ2-2; TRBD1 matches at 10 bases. The CDR3 length is 17 residues. V lost 0 bases to trimming and J lost 0 bases; unmatched junction nucleotides: 2. Germline values: CDR1 SGHNT, CDR2 YYREEE (reference sequence). The CDR3 nucleotides read TGTGCCAGCAGCTTGGCTGGACAGGGGGCGAACACCGGGGAGCTGTTTTTT. Its protein product is CASSLAGQGANTGELFF.